The T cell receptor (beta chain) under discussion was sequenced for a study of T cells in Graves' hyperthyroidism and ophthalmopathy. At the level of the study: Peripheral blood was taken when the disease was first diagnosed, before any treatment began.

RNA transcripts were the template for amplifying TCR beta CDR3 regions. The HTBI set primed first-round TCR CDR3 RT-PCR. TCRdb re-analysed the multiplex PCR reads in MiXCR, keeping a single row per CDR3 protein. The sample holds 620,000 or so distinct CDR3 sequences, more than 12% seen once. The CDR3 has 17 amino acids. Germline lookup yields CDR1 MDHEN and CDR2 SYDVKM. Diagnoses used clinical symptoms, serum thyroxine and TRAb, thyroid ultrasound and orbital computed tomography. The study, taken as a whole, reports: Stable hyperthyroidism was told apart from ophthalmopathy by a model built on 13 V-J features. Most thyroid-expanded clonotypes above 0.001 were also found in blood.

In this sample, this clonotype turned up a few times. Its antigen is not identified. This could be a read error, since a much larger clone is one nucleotide away. The TCR originated in a woman between 50 and 59 years old with Graves' ophthalmopathy. This chain joins TRBV28 and TRBJ1-1; 10 bases map to TRBD1. Source material: blood. The CDR3 reads CASIPAGTGDRNTEASF. The CDR3 bases are TGTGCCAGCATCCCTGCCGGGACAGGGGATAGGAACACTGAAGCTTCCTTT.